The 14 T cell receptor beta chains below come from one sample, sequenced in a study of T-cell memory formation after mild COVID-19. TCRdb recomputed calls from the 5' RACE reads with MiXCR, one row per CDR3 protein. The table shows tens of thousands of distinct CDR3 sequences, with around 6.3% occurring only once. Source material: PBMCs or a T cell subset sorted from them (not recorded which). These TCRs come from an adult who had mild COVID-19 (a few samples of this study predate the infection). Cell type and time point are not known.

This clonotype was seen many times. The chain has TRBV30 and TRBJ2-5, with D possibly being TRBD2 (5 bases). This CDR3 comprises 15 residues. The V gene lost 0 bases and the J gene lost 1 base, with 12 bases spanning the gap. Germline V CDR1 and CDR2: GTSNPN, SVGIG (reference sequence). The CDR3 loop is CAWSVLGLAQETQYF. In DNA, the CDR3 is TGTGCCTGGAGTGTATTAGGCCTAGCCCAAGAGACCCAGTACTTC.

This clonotype came up a few times. The J gene is TRBJ2-3, the V gene TRBV6-2 or TRBV6-3, with D possibly TRBD1 on 6 matching bases. With 5 bases removed from V and 2 bases from J, the gap between germline ends came to 14 bases. Germline V gene data show CDR1 as MNHEY and CDR2 as SVGEGT. The CDR3 extends over 15 amino acids. CDR3 sequence: CASSRDTISTDTQYF. As DNA, the CDR3 is TGTGCCAGCAGTCGGGACACCATTTCCACAGATACGCAGTATTTT.

The sample holds many counts of this clonotype. CDR3 sequence: CASSSLELVDTQYF. The DNA for the CDR3 is TGTGCCAGCAGTTCTCTGGAGTTGGTAGATACGCAGTATTTT. The rearrangement uses TRBV12-3 or TRBV12-4 and TRBJ2-3; D call uncertain. The ends were cut back, 4 bases at V and 5 bases at J, with 13 bases in the middle. The CDR3 extends over 14 amino acids.

This clonotype occurred many times. The gene calls are TRBV5-6 and TRBJ2-3; TRBD2 matches at 14 bases. Germline CDR1 is SGHDT and CDR2 is YYEEEE. CDR3 length: 18 residues. V lost 4 bases and J lost 6; bases outside the gene matches: 13. This CDR3 is CASSRGLAGVGTTDTQYF. CDR3 coding DNA: TGTGCCAGCAGCCGGGGACTAGCGGGGGTGGGGACAACGGATACGCAGTATTTT.

This chain connects TRBV6-2 or TRBV6-3 to TRBJ2-7; 8 positions agree with TRBD2. The junction had 18 bases not matched to a gene; V was cut back by 6 bases and J by 5 bases. The germline V gene has CDR1 MNHEY and CDR2 SVGEGT. The CDR3 contains 17 residues. Here the CDR3 DNA reads TGTGCCAGCAGCCCCATCCCCTCGAGCGGGAGCTACCACGAGCAGTACTTC. This codes for CASSPIPSSGSYHEQYF.

This clonotype occurred a few times. The chain links TRBV6-2 or TRBV6-3 to TRBJ1-2; D remains unclear. Trimming pared 5 bases from V and 4 bases from J, leaving 11 bases between. Looked up from germline, CDR1 is MNHEY and CDR2 is SVGEGT. The CDR3 consists of 13 residues. CDR3 region: CASSLYSGYGYTF. For the CDR3, the DNA is TGTGCCAGCAGTCTCTACTCCGGCTATGGCTACACCTTC.

This clonotype was seen repeatedly, ten times or more. The J gene is TRBJ2-7, the V gene TRBV6-5, with 11 nucleotides matching TRBD1. J was trimmed by 2 bases and V by 2 bases; bases with no gene match: 11. There are 18 residues in the CDR3. In germline, CDR1 is MNHEY, CDR2 SVGAGI. CDR3 protein: CASSYRSPGTGGAYEQYF. CDR3 DNA: TGTGCCAGCAGTTACCGGAGCCCCGGGACAGGGGGTGCCTACGAGCAGTACTTC.

This clonotype was counted at least ten times. Written as DNA, the CDR3 is TGCGCCAGCAGCTTGGATGCATCCGCGAACACCGGGGAGCTGTTTTTT. Its translation: CASSLDASANTGELFF. The chain couples TRBV5-1 to TRBJ2-2; D unresolved. CDR1 is SGHRS, CDR2 YFSETQ, per germline. Trimming cost V 0 bases and J 0 bases, with 9 bases left between them. The CDR3 has 16 amino acids.

The chain combines TRBV7-2 with TRBJ2-7, with D unresolved. The CDR3 runs 16 residues. Trimming stripped 5 bases from V and 0 bases from J, with 17 bases between. CDR1 is SGHTA and CDR2 is FQGNSA in the germline V gene. The CDR3: CASSRSWAQSSYEQYF. The DNA for the CDR3 is TGTGCCAGCAGCCGTTCTTGGGCGCAGAGCTCCTACGAGCAGTACTTC.

The sample holds a few counts of this clonotype. The CDR3 DNA is TGTGCCATCAGTGAGTCGGCAGGGGCCCTGAGAACAGATACGCAGTATTTT. Residues: CAISESAGALRTDTQYF. The V and J genes are TRBV10-3 and TRBJ2-3, with D perhaps matching TRBD1 (6 bases). V was pared by 0 bases and J by 3 bases, with 16 bases between. The CDR3 has 17 amino acids. Looked up from germline, CDR1 is ENHRY and CDR2 is SYGVKD.

V usage is TRBV6-6 and J usage is TRBJ2-2; 9 positions match TRBD2. The germline V gene has CDR1 MNHNY and CDR2 SVGAGI (reference sequence). The CDR3 has 18 residues. The V segment lost 2 bases and the J segment 3 bases; nucleotides outside the gene matches: 10. The chain's CDR3 is CASSYRSGSYSDTGELFF. The CDR3 DNA is TGTGCCAGCAGTTACCGTAGCGGGAGTTATTCCGACACCGGGGAGCTGTTTTTT.

V and J are TRBV14 and TRBJ1-6, with 8 bases matching TRBD1. CDR1 and CDR2 (germline): SGHDN, FVKESK. V shed 3 bases and J 10 bases; nucleotides not matched to a gene: 11. The CDR3 is made up of 16 amino acids. Here the CDR3 reads CASSHGSTGVYSPLHF. In nucleotides, the CDR3 is TGTGCCAGCAGCCATGGTTCGACAGGGGTATACTCACCCCTCCACTTT.

The sample holds many counts of this clonotype. V usage is TRBV5-1 and J usage is TRBJ1-2, with D possibly matching TRBD1 (5 bases). The CDR3 has 15 residues. Germline loops: CDR1 SGHRS, CDR2 YFSETQ. Trimming took off 0 bases at V and 6 bases at J, with 15 bases between the two ends. In DNA form, the CDR3 reads TGCGCCAGCAGCTTGGCCCCCCCGGGGGGTAATGGCTACACCTTC. The encoded protein is CASSLAPPGGNGYTF.

This clonotype was observed a handful of times. This chain joins TRBV4-2 and TRBJ1-5; unclear D gene. V was shortened by 0 bases and J by 3 bases, with 15 bases between the two germline ends. From germline, CDR1 is LGHNA and CDR2 YNFKEQ. The CDR3 has 17 amino acids. The CDR3 loop is CASSQDYNTDTNQPQHF. In DNA form, the CDR3 reads TGTGCCAGCAGCCAAGATTATAATACAGACACCAATCAGCCCCAGCATTTT.